These 25 T cell receptor beta chains were all obtained from the same sample, sequenced in a study of neoadjuvant nivolumab and ipilimumab in lung cancer (dated by TCRdb to about 2020). The library was prepared using the immunoSEQ multiplex PCR assay. TCRdb took over this immuneACCESS table, retaining in-frame rearrangements with V and J assigned. Such tables are incomplete; in checked studies, under half of the missing clones stem from an unresolved V gene, and the remainder is unexplained. This sample comprises more than 10,000 clones, around two thirds of them detected only once. About 25% of the sample is in the top ten clones. The time point label, read with the paper, signifies: at surgical resection after neoadjuvant nivolumab +/- ipilimumab. Sample: peripheral blood, taken after neoadjuvant nivolumab, alone or with ipilimumab, at or shortly before surgery. Source of these receptors: an adult with non-small cell lung cancer.

This clone qualifies as medium-sized. The rearrangement joins TRBV19 to TRBJ1-1; 9 bases agree with TRBD1. Germline V CDR1 and CDR2: LNHDA, SQIVND (reference sequence). The CDR3 loop spans 13 amino acids. J was trimmed by 4 bases and V by 10 bases; bases with no gene match: 7. CDR3 loop: CAMTTGGGTEAFF. In DNA form, the CDR3 reads TGTGCCATGACAACAGGGGGCGGCACTGAAGCTTTCTTT.

CDR3 residues: CASSLEDRGYTF. The CDR3 DNA follows: TGTGCCAGCAGCTTAGAAGACAGGGGCTACACCTTC. This chain links TRBV7-9 with TRBJ1-2; TRBD1 is a possible D gene (6 bases). V gave up 1 base and J gave up 8 bases, with 8 bases separating them. This CDR3 spans 12 amino acids. Germline-derived CDR1 and CDR2 are SEHNR and FQNEAQ (reference sequence).

The V gene is TRBV5-5, the J gene TRBJ1-4; D unresolved. The CDR3 totals 14 residues. V lost 5 bases and J lost 2, with 10 bases in between. In germline, CDR1 is SGHKS, CDR2 YYEKEE (reference sequence). CDR3 DNA: TGTGCCAGCAGTTTCCGGAGGACTAATGAAAAACTGTTTTTT. This gives the protein CASSFRRTNEKLFF. Supplemented by reference TRBV5-5 and TRBJ1-4, the full variable domain reads DAGVTQSPTHLIKTRGQQVTLRCSPISGHKSVSWYQQVLGQGPQFIFQYYEKEERGRGNFPDRFSARQFPNYSSELNVNALLLGDSALYLCASSFRRTNEKLFFGSGTQLSVL.

This sequence joins TRBV5-1 and TRBJ2-3; 9 bases are shared with TRBD2. The germline V gene encodes CDR1 SGHRS and CDR2 YFSETQ. The ends lost 1 base at V and 3 bases at J; junction bases unmatched: 9. CDR3 length: 17 residues. This chain's CDR3 is CASSLKASGDGTDTQYF. For the CDR3, the DNA is TGCGCCAGCAGCTTGAAGGCTAGCGGGGACGGGACAGATACGCAGTATTTT.

The gene calls are TRBV5-4 and TRBJ2-1; 9 bases map to TRBD2. CDR3 size: 16 residues. Germline V gene sequence: CDR1 SGHNT, CDR2 YYREEE (reference sequence). J was trimmed by 4 bases and V by 4 bases; bases with no gene match: 9. CDR3 DNA: TGTGCCAGCAGCCACCTCCTAGCGGGATTTTACAATGAGCAGTTCTTC. This codes for CASSHLLAGFYNEQFF.

The chain recombines TRBV5-1 with TRBJ2-5; TRBD2 aligns across 7 bases. The CDR3 runs 16 residues. Trimming took 4 bases from V and 5 from J; bases not matched to a gene: 14. In germline, CDR1 is SGHRS, CDR2 YFSETQ. CDR3 in amino acids: CASSPLERGVRETQYF. The CDR3 coding sequence is TGCGCCAGCAGCCCGTTGGAGCGGGGCGTTAGGGAGACCCAGTACTTC.

The V call is TRBV29-1, the J call TRBJ1-5, with D possibly TRBD1 on 5 matching bases. V was clipped by 7 bases and J by 2 bases, with 9 bases between them. CDR1 SQVTM and CDR2 ANQGSEA come from the germline V gene. This CDR3 comprises 12 residues. CDR3 coding DNA: TGCAGCGCTAGAGGGGGCAATCAGCCCCAGCATTTT. This translates into CSARGGNQPQHF.

The rearrangement joins TRBV7-8 to TRBJ2-7; 10 bases are shared with TRBD1. This CDR3 is 15 amino acids long. The germline gives CDR1 SGHVS, CDR2 FQNEAQ. V lost 5 bases to trimming and J lost 5 bases; unmatched junction nucleotides: 9. DNA of the CDR3: TGTGCCAGCAGCGCGTTAAGGACAGGGGGGAACGAGCAGTACTTC. This translates into CASSALRTGGNEQYF.

The chain joins TRBV7-9 to TRBJ1-1; TRBD1 is a possible D gene (5 bases). The CDR3 runs 13 residues. Germline CDR1 reads SEHNR; CDR2 reads FQNEAQ (reference sequence). V was cut by 5 bases and J by 7 bases, with 14 bases left in between. CDR3 sequence: CASSRGTAIEAFF. CDR3 sequence (DNA): TGTGCCAGCAGCCGCGGGACGGCAATTGAAGCTTTCTTT. Complete variable domain (other parts from reference TRBV7-9 and TRBJ1-1): DTGVSQNPRHKITKRGQNVTFRCDPISEHNRLYWYRQTLGQGPEFLTYFQNEAQLEKSRLLSDRFSAERPKGSFSTLEIQRTEQGDSAMYLCASSRGTAIEAFFGQGTRLTVV.

The genes are TRBV7-9 and TRBJ2-1; possible D gene TRBD1, 6 bases. Germline V lookup: CDR1 SEHNR, CDR2 FQNEAQ (reference sequence). V dropped 3 bases and J dropped 1 base, with 7 bases sitting between them. The CDR3 is 14 residues long. CDR3 DNA sequence: TGTGCCAGCAGCTTCGGACAGTCCTACAATGAGCAGTTCTTC. The encoded protein is CASSFGQSYNEQFF. Complete variable domain (other parts from reference TRBV7-9 and TRBJ2-1): DTGVSQNPRHKITKRGQNVTFRCDPISEHNRLYWYRQTLGQGPEFLTYFQNEAQLEKSRLLSDRFSAERPKGSFSTLEIQRTEQGDSAMYLCASSFGQSYNEQFFGPGTRLTVL.

The gene calls are TRBV5-4 and TRBJ1-1; 9 bases align to TRBD1. V gave up 4 bases and J gave up 7 bases; unmatched junction bases: 11. The CDR3 is 15 residues long. Per germline, CDR1 SGHNT and CDR2 YYREEE (reference sequence). The CDR3 spells CASSRLGQGSYEAFF. The DNA for the CDR3 is TGTGCCAGCAGCCGACTTGGACAGGGGTCGTATGAAGCTTTCTTT.

The V and J genes are TRBV18 and TRBJ1-1; D is perhaps TRBD1 (5 bases). The V gene's germline CDR1 is KGHSH and CDR2 LQKENI. V lost 3 bases, J lost 1 base, and 9 bases lay in between. The CDR3 length is 14 residues. The CDR3 protein is CASSPGRANTEAFF. The DNA of the CDR3 is TGTGCCAGCTCACCTGGCAGGGCGAACACTGAAGCTTTCTTT.

A few counts support this clone. J is TRBJ2-5 and V is TRBV25-1; 8 bases align to TRBD1. J lost 5 bases, V lost 3 bases, and 8 bases had no gene match. The CDR3 contains 15 residues. The V gene's germline CDR1 is MGHDK and CDR2 SYGVNS. The CDR3 sequence: CASSDAGGVRETQYF. For the CDR3, the DNA is TGTGCCAGCAGTGACGCAGGGGGCGTTCGGGAGACCCAGTACTTC. Based on the CDR3 plus reference TRBV25-1 and TRBJ2-5, the full variable domain is EADIYQTPRYLVIGTGKKITLECSQTMGHDKMYWYQQDPGMELHLIHYSYGVNSTEKGDLSSESTVSRIRTEHFPLTLESARPSHTSQYLCASSDAGGVRETQYFGPGTRLLVL.

This clone was observed a single time. V usage is TRBV5-4 and J usage is TRBJ2-1, with a possible D match to TRBD2 (7 bases). CDR3 length equals 15 residues. V dropped 1 base and J dropped 10 bases, with 18 bases sitting between them. Germline loops: CDR1 SGHNT, CDR2 YYREEE (reference sequence). The DNA for the CDR3 is TGTGCCAGCAGCTTGTTGTGGGAGGGTAGGGGGGAGCAGTTCTTC. This translates into CASSLLWEGRGEQFF.

The chain employs TRBV18 and TRBJ2-6, with unresolved D. Germline CDR1 KGHSH, CDR2 LQKENI. V lost 6 bases to trimming and J lost 0 bases, with 9 bases between them. The CDR3 loop spans 15 amino acids. The CDR3 nucleotides read TGTGCCAGCTCGATTCAGAGCTCTGGGGCCAACGTCCTGACTTTC. This gives the protein CASSIQSSGANVLTF. Based on the CDR3 plus reference TRBV18 and TRBJ2-6, the full variable domain is NAGVMQNPRHLVRRRGQEARLRCSPMKGHSHVYWYRQLPEEGLKFMVYLQKENIIDESGMPKERFSAEFPKEGPSILRIQQVVRGDSAAYFCASSIQSSGANVLTFGAGSRLTVL.

CDR3 bases: TGTGCCAGCAGTGAACCGGGGTCTGGGGCCAACGTCCTGACTTTC. Its translation is CASSEPGSGANVLTF. The genes are TRBV25-1 and TRBJ2-6; D might be TRBD2 (5 bases). V was shortened by 2 bases and J by 1 base, with 6 bases between the two germline ends. Germline V gene sequence: CDR1 MGHDK, CDR2 SYGVNS. The CDR3 has 15 amino acids.

The genes are TRBV18 and TRBJ2-7; TRBD1 matches at 12 bases. Unmatched junction bases numbered 7, after V lost 8 bases and J lost 5 bases. This CDR3 is 14 amino acids long. Germline lookup yields CDR1 KGHSH and CDR2 LQKENI. The CDR3 sequence: CASTPRDRGHEQYF. The CDR3 nucleotides are TGTGCCAGCACCCCTCGGGACAGGGGGCACGAGCAGTACTTC.

This chain links TRBV11-1 with TRBJ2-1; no reliable D call. CDR3 length: 12 amino acids. The germline CDR1 and CDR2 sequences are SGHAT and FQDESV (reference sequence). Trimming stripped 1 base from V and 7 bases from J, with 5 bases between. The CDR3 nucleotides read TGTGCCAGCAGCTTAGAAGCTAATGAGCAGTTCTTC. As protein: CASSLEANEQFF.

The chain joins TRBV29-1 to TRBJ2-1, with a weak D call TRBD2 (6 bases). The V end lost 7 bases, the J end lost 9 bases, and 25 bases lay between the germline ends. The CDR3 has 15 residues. Germline CDR1 reads SQVTM; CDR2 reads ANQGSEA. Here the CDR3 reads CSDAPGAFVNGEQFF. Here the CDR3 DNA reads TGCAGCGACGCCCCGGGAGCCTTTGTAAACGGTGAGCAGTTCTTC.

The chain carries TRBV11-2 and TRBJ2-6, with D perhaps matching TRBD2 (5 bases). V lost 7 bases to trimming and J lost 0 bases, with 16 bases between them. The germline CDR1 and CDR2 sequences are SGHAT and FQNNGV. The CDR3 is made up of 17 amino acids. The CDR3: CASTSVRARSGANVLTF. DNA for the CDR3: TGTGCCAGCACGTCGGTGAGGGCTCGCTCTGGGGCCAACGTCCTGACTTTC.

The V call is TRBV6-1, the J call TRBJ2-7, with 8 bases lining up with TRBD1. CDR3 length equals 13 residues. The J segment lost 5 bases and the V segment lost 6 bases, leaving 6 bases of the junction unmatched. From germline, CDR1 is MNHNS and CDR2 SASEGT. CDR3 DNA sequence: TGTGCCAGCAGGGACAGGGTCCCCAACGAGCAGTACTTC. Residues: CASRDRVPNEQYF.

This sequence joins TRBV18 and TRBJ1-2; 9 bases are shared with TRBD1. V dropped 3 bases and J dropped 6; count of bases not matched to a gene: 5. CDR3 length: 14 residues. Looked up from germline, CDR1 is KGHSH and CDR2 is LQKENI. This CDR3 reads CASSPDRGYDGYTF. CDR3 bases: TGTGCCAGCTCACCCGACAGGGGGTATGATGGCTACACCTTC.

This rearrangement joins TRBV5-5 to TRBJ2-7, with 11 bases that match TRBD2. The CDR3 runs 15 residues. V was pared by 3 bases and J by 6 bases, with 8 bases of the junction left unmatched. CDR1 and CDR2 from the germline V gene are SGHKS and YYEKEE (reference sequence). CDR3 bases: TGTGCCAGCAGCTCCCTGACTAGCGGGATTGGCGAGCAGTACTTC. This sequence encodes CASSSLTSGIGEQYF.

The chain uses TRBV11-2 and TRBJ1-2, with a tentative D call TRBD1 (6 bases). The ends were cut back, 4 bases at V and 8 bases at J, with 17 bases in the middle. The germline CDR1 and CDR2 sequences are SGHAT and FQNNGV. The CDR3 spans 14 residues. As DNA, the CDR3 is TGTGCCAGCAGCTCGACTAGGCACAGGGAAGGCTACACCTTC. This codes for CASSSTRHREGYTF. The whole variable domain, remainder taken from reference TRBV11-2 and TRBJ1-2, is EAGVAQSPRYKIIEKRQSVAFWCNPISGHATLYWYQQILGQGPKLLIQFQNNGVVDDSQLPKDRFSAERLKGVDSTLKIQPAKLEDSAVYLCASSSTRHREGYTFGSGTRLTVV.

This clone has a single count. This rearrangement joins TRBV5-1 to TRBJ2-5; TRBD1 agrees at 8 bases. Germline V CDR1 and CDR2: SGHRS, YFSETQ. V trimming: 1 base; J trimming: 4 bases; junction bases outside the gene matches: 6. This CDR3 has 15 residues. CDR3 loop: CASSLIVGQAETQYF. The CDR3 nucleotides are TGCGCCAGCAGCTTGATTGTGGGACAGGCAGAGACCCAGTACTTC.